These 6 T cell receptor beta chains came from one sample sequenced in a study of T cells in pancreatic ductal adenocarcinoma. The table came from immunoSEQ multiplex PCR; TCRdb's copy has only in-frame clones and leaves some out. The sample has over 90,000 clones, over 90% seen once; the top ten hold less than 4%. No neoadjuvant therapy was given to the selected pancreatic ductal adenocarcinoma patients before their surgery. Sequences were obtained from PBMCs. These receptors originate from a human donor with pancreatic ductal adenocarcinoma.

The chain couples TRBV30 to TRBJ2-1, with 12 bases lining up with TRBD2. This CDR3 has 14 amino acids. CDR1 GTSNPN and CDR2 SVGIG come from the germline V gene (reference sequence). V gave up 1 base and J gave up 12 bases; unmatched junction bases: 7. This chain's CDR3 is CAWSGLAGDSGQFF. CDR3 DNA: TGTGCCTGGAGTGGACTAGCGGGAGATTCAGGGCAGTTCTTC.

The chain is built from TRBV7-8 and TRBJ2-7; tentatively, D is TRBD1 (5 bases). Germline assignment: CDR1 SGHVS and CDR2 FQNEAQ. The CDR3 length is 12 residues. V was shortened by 8 bases and J by 3 bases, with 11 bases between the two germline ends. CDR3 loop: CASATGHYEQYF. The CDR3 DNA sequence: TGTGCCAGCGCGACTGGACACTACGAGCAGTACTTC.

The chain links TRBV6-1 to TRBJ2-7, with D perhaps matching TRBD2 (7 bases). The ends were cut back, 7 bases at V and 3 bases at J, with 16 bases in the middle. CDR3 length: 14 amino acids. The germline V gene has CDR1 MNHNS and CDR2 SASEGT. The CDR3 DNA is TGTGCCAGCATTCGGGGAGGGGGGGACTACGAGCAGTACTTC. Encoded protein: CASIRGGGDYEQYF.

The V call is TRBV21-1, the J call TRBJ2-7; the tabulated D call, TRBD2, remains unverified against the DNA. TRBV21-1 is described as a pseudogene. This CDR3 contains 17 residues. Written as DNA, the CDR3 is TGTGCCAGCAGCAAGACGACGTTTGGCGGGAGGACGTACGAGCAGTACTTC. Encoded protein: CASSKTTFGGRTYEQYF.

The chain employs TRBV13 and TRBJ2-2; possibly TRBD1 for D (6 bases). V was pared by 0 bases and J by 5 bases, with 13 bases between. The CDR3 has 16 residues. Germline CDR1 reads PRHDT; CDR2 reads FYEKMQ (reference sequence). The CDR3 loop reads CASSLGQGRITGELFF. The CDR3 region has the DNA TGTGCCAGCAGCTTAGGGCAGGGGCGCATAACCGGGGAGCTGTTTTTT.

This clone was recorded only once. The chain links TRBV7-9 to TRBJ2-3; D perhaps matches TRBD2 (6 bases). CDR1 is SEHNR and CDR2 is FQNEAQ in the germline V gene (reference sequence). V lost 3 bases and J 2 bases, leaving 9 bases between the germline ends. The CDR3 consists of 14 residues. The CDR3 sequence: CASSLGGNTDTQYF. In nucleotides, the CDR3 is TGTGCCAGCAGCTTGGGCGGGAACACAGATACGCAGTATTTT.